The rows below give T cell receptor beta chains drawn from one sample of a study of T cells after yellow fever vaccination. A single record per CDR3 protein comes from TCRdb applying MiXCR to the 5' RACE reads. The table has 400,000 or so distinct CDR3 sequences, about 6% seen once; the top ten hold 15%. This sample comprised PBMCs, obtained 5 days after the yellow fever booster vaccination. The receptors shown here come from a man aged 30 to 45 who received the YFV17D yellow fever vaccine. The CDR3 runs from the conserved cysteine through the conserved F or W. Fields, in order: D gene, V gene, clone size, J gene, CDR3 DNA, CDR3 protein. A D gene is named only where the DNA matches it firmly. Clone size, where shown, is once, few, many, or a class for clones that have expanded.

>.|TRBV7-8|few|TRBJ2-7
TGTGCCAGCAGCTTAGGCCCAGGGGCGCGGGAGCAGTACTTC
CASSLGPGAREQYF
>TRBD2|TRBV19|many|TRBJ2-1
TGTGCCAGTAGGACCCTAGCGGGCAACAATGAGCAGTTCTTC
CASRTLAGNNEQFF
>TRBD2|TRBV19|.|TRBJ2-6
TGTGCCAGTACCCCCCAAAGCGGGAGTGGATCTGGGGCCAACGTCCTGACTTTC
CASTPQSGSGSGANVLTF
>.|TRBV29-1|few|TRBJ1-4
TGCAGCGTCTCGGGCACGGGGAGAGATGTTGAAAAACTGTTTTTT
CSVSGTGRDVEKLFF
>.|TRBV6-5|few|TRBJ2-1
TGTGCCAGCAGTTACTCGATAGCAGGTTACAATGAGCAGTTCTTC
CASSYSIAGYNEQFF
>.|TRBV29-1|many|TRBJ2-5
TGCAGCTCACAACTGGGCCAAGAGACCCAGTACTTC
CSSQLGQETQYF
>.|TRBV7-9|many|TRBJ2-7
TGTGCCAGCAGCTTACTAGCATCCGAGCAGTACTTC
CASSLLASEQYF
>.|TRBV6-2/TRBV6-3|.|TRBJ2-2
TGTGCCAGCAGTTACCCCGTGGCGGCCGGGGAGCTGTTTTTT
CASSYPVAAGELFF
>TRBD2|TRBV5-1|few|TRBJ2-1
TGCGCCACGCTCCCTAGCGGGAGACTGGATGAGCAGTTCTTC
CATLPSGRLDEQFF
>.|TRBV10-3|.|TRBJ1-2
TGTGCCATCAGTGAGTCGTTAGGGCCCTATGGCTACACCTTC
CAISESLGPYGYTF
>TRBD2|TRBV7-2|.|TRBJ2-5
TGTGCCAGCAGCCAGACTAGCGGGAGGTTGGAGACCCAGTACTTC
CASSQTSGRLETQYF
>.|TRBV7-9|many|TRBJ2-3
TGTGCCAGCCAGGACAGCCTCACGCAGTATTTT
CASQDSLTQYF
>.|TRBV6-2/TRBV6-3|few|TRBJ2-1
TGTGCCAGCAAAAAAAAAGTAGCCCACAATGAGCAGTTCTTC
CASKKKVAHNEQFF
>TRBD1|TRBV10-3|few|TRBJ2-7
TGTGCCATCAGTGAGTTGAACCGGACAGGGGCCCTAATGTGGGGAGAGCAGTACTTC
CAISELNRTGALMWGEQYF
>TRBD1|TRBV7-9|few|TRBJ2-5
TGTGCCAGCAGGCAGGGACAGGGAGAGACCCAGTACTTC
CASRQGQGETQYF
>TRBD2|TRBV5-1|.|TRBJ2-1
TGCGCCACCTCGACTAGCGGCTACAATGAGCAGTTCTTC
CATSTSGYNEQFF
>.|TRBV12-3/TRBV12-4|.|TRBJ1-3
TGTGCCAGCAGTTTAGGGGGGCAGAGAGGAAACACCATATATTTT
CASSLGGQRGNTIYF
>.|TRBV7-6|few|TRBJ1-6
TGTGCCAGCACAGCCGGCAGCTCCTATAATTCACCCCTCCACTTT
CASTAGSSYNSPLHF
>.|TRBV20-1|.|TRBJ2-3
TGCAGTGCTACCACGCGGGATACGCAGTATTTT
CSATTRDTQYF
>.|TRBV20-1|many|TRBJ2-4
TGCAGTGCACGGACTCCCTATATCCCCCAGTTC
CSARTPYIPQF
>.|TRBV29-1|many|TRBJ2-7
TGCAGCGTCGGCGTTTCCTACGAGCAGTACTTC
CSVGVSYEQYF
>TRBD2|TRBV7-2|few|TRBJ2-5
TGTGCCAGCAGCTTCCACTTAGCGGGAAGGTTTCAGACCCAGTACTTC
CASSFHLAGRFQTQYF
>.|TRBV5-1|few|TRBJ2-1
TGCGCCAGCAGCAAAGGCCCGAATGAGCAGTTCTTC
CASSKGPNEQFF
>.|TRBV5-4|many|TRBJ2-1
TGTGCCAGCAGCTTTGGGGGTGGTTCCTACAATGAGCAGTTCTTC
CASSFGGGSYNEQFF
>TRBD2|TRBV20-1|many|TRBJ2-3
TGCAGTGTTCACCTCCTTAGCGGGAGGGCGGGAGATACGCAGTATTTT
CSVHLLSGRAGDTQYF
>.|TRBV23-1|.|TRBJ2-7
TGCGCCAGCAGTCAATCGGAAAGGGTGAACTGCTCCTACGAGCAGTACTTC
CASSQSERVNCSYEQYF
>TRBD2|TRBV7-9|few|TRBJ2-7
TGTGCCAGCAGCCTAGCGGGGGACCCTTTTGGCGAGCAGTACTTC
CASSLAGDPFGEQYF
>TRBD1|TRBV19|few|TRBJ1-2
TGTGCCAGTAGTACCGCTCGACAGGGAGCCAACTATGGCTACACCTTC
CASSTARQGANYGYTF
>.|TRBV6-1|few|TRBJ2-1
TGTGCCAGCAGTGATTGGGGGGAACCCTACAATGAGCAGTTCTTC
CASSDWGEPYNEQFF
>.|TRBV5-1|.|TRBJ2-5
TGCGCCAGCAGCTTGACACCCGTTCACAGGGAAAAACGGGAGACCCAGTACTTC
CASSLTPVHREKRETQYF
>.|TRBV12-3/TRBV12-4|many|TRBJ2-2
TGTGCCAGCGGAAGAGGCCAGGGACCCACCGGGGAGCTGTTTTTT
CASGRGQGPTGELFF
>.|TRBV9|.|TRBJ2-1
TGTGCCAGCAGCGTTAGCGCCAGCCACAATGAGCAGTTCTTC
CASSVSASHNEQFF
>TRBD2|TRBV5-1|few|TRBJ2-1
TGCGCCAGCAGCCCGCGACTAGCGGGAGACCCAATCAGCTCCTACAATGAGCAGTTCTTC
CASSPRLAGDPISSYNEQFF